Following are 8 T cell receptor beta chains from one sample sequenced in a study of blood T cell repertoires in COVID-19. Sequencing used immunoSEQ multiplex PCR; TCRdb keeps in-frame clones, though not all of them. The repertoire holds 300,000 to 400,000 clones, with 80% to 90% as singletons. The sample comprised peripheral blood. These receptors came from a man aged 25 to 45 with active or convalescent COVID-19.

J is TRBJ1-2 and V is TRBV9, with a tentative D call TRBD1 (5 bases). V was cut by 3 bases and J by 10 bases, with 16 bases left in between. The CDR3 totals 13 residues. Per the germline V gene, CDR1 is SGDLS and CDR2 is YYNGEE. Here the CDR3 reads CASSATQGGTYTF. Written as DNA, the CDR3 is TGTGCCAGCAGCGCTACTCAGGGAGGTACCTACACCTTC. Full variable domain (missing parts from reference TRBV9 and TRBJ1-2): DSGVTQTPKHLITATGQRVTLRCSPRSGDLSVYWYQQSLDQGLQFLIQYYNGEERAKGNILERFSAQQFPDLHSELNLSSLELGDSALYFCASSATQGGTYTFGSGTRLTVV.

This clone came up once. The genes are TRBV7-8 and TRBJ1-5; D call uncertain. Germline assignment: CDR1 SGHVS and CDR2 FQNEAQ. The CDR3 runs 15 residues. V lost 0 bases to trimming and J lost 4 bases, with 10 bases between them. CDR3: CASSLAGGTNQPQHF. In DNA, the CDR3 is TGTGCCAGCAGCTTAGCAGGAGGAACGAATCAGCCCCAGCATTTT.

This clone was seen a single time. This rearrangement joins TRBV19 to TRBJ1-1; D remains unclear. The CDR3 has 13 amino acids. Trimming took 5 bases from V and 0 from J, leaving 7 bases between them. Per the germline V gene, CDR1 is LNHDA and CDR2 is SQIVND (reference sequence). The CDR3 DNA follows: TGTGCCAGTAGTGTATACATGAACACTGAAGCTTTCTTT. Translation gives CASSVYMNTEAFF.

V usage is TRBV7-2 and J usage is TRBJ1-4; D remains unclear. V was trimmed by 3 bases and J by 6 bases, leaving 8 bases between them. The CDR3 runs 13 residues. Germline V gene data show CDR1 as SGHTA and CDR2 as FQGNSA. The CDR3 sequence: CASSFTGDEKLFF. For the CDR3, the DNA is TGTGCCAGCAGCTTTACCGGAGATGAAAAACTGTTTTTT.

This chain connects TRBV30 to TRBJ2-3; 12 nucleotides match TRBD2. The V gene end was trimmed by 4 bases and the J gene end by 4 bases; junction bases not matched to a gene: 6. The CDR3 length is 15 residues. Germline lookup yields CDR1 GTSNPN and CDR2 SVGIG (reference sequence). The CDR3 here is CAWTPLAGGSDTQYF. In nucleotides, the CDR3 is TGTGCCTGGACCCCACTAGCGGGAGGATCAGATACGCAGTATTTT.

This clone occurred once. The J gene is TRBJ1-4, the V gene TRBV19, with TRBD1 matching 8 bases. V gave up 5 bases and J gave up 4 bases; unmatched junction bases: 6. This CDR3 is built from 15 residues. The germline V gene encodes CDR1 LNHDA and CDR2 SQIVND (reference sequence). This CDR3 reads CASSATGVHNEKLFF. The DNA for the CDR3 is TGTGCCAGTAGTGCGACAGGGGTACATAATGAAAAACTGTTTTTT.

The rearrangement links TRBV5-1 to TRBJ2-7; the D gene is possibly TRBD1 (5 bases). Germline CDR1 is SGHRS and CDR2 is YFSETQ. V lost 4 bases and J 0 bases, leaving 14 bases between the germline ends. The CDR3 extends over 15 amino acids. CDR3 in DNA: TGCGCCAGCAGCCCACTGACAGACCTCTCCTACGAGCAGTACTTC. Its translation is CASSPLTDLSYEQYF.

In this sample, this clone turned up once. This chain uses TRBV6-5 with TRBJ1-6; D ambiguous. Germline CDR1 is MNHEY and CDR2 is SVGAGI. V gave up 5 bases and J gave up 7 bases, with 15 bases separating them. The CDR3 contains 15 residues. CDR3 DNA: TGTGCCAGCAGTCGAATCACTGGCGGGAATTCACCCCTCCACTTT. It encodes CASSRITGGNSPLHF.